Given below is one T cell receptor beta chain in context. The data were taken from a study of blood T cell repertoires in COVID-19. Overall study context: Specimens from acute and convalescent COVID-19 originated in the United States, Italy and Spain. PBMCs, B-cell-depleted T cells, or T cells provided the cDNA or gDNA that made up the material.

The V segment lost 3 bases and the J segment 4 bases; nucleotides outside the gene matches: 7. The V gene's germline CDR1 is SGHNT and CDR2 YYREEE (reference sequence). The CDR3 has 15 amino acids. Data came from immunoSEQ multiplex PCR; TCRdb stores just in-frame clones and leaves some out. The data show under 100,000 clones, about 85% seen once. This chain links TRBV5-4 with TRBJ2-3; 8 bases align to TRBD1. The sequenced sample was peripheral blood. The receptor was derived from a woman aged 70-85 years with acute or convalescent COVID-19. The CDR3 DNA sequence: TGTGCCAGCAGCTCTAAAGGACAGGGCTCAGATACGCAGTATTTT. Its protein product is CASSSKGQGSDTQYF.